These T cell receptor beta chains were read from a single sample in a study of OX40 agonist ivuxolimab in advanced cancers. Clones were sequenced by immunoSEQ multiplex PCR, and TCRdb holds only the in-frame ones, with some missing. The table has 80,000 or so clones, under 95% seen once. The sequenced sample was CD4+ or CD8+ T cells sorted from blood, obtained in a trial of the OX40 agonist ivuxolimab. All receptors derive from an adult with an advanced solid tumor such as melanoma, head and neck, liver or kidney cancer. The CDR3 runs from the conserved cysteine through the conserved F or W. D genes are given only for firm matches. The size field is filled for only some rows; it gives once, few, many or a size class.

j_call	d_call	v_call	clone_size	cdr3_aa	cdr3_nt
TRBJ1-2	.	TRBV4-2	.	CASSQEGEWSDLYGYTF	TGTGCCAGCAGCCAAGAGGGGGAATGGTCAGATTTGTATGGCTACACCTTC
TRBJ1-5	.	TRBV6-5	few	CASSLTDDQPQHF	TGTGCCAGCAGTTTGACAGACGATCAGCCCCAGCATTTT
TRBJ2-7	TRBD2	TRBV4-1	.	CASSLAGGAREQYF	TGCGCCAGCAGCCTAGCGGGAGGGGCTCGCGAGCAGTACTTC
TRBJ1-5	.	TRBV6-5	.	CASSYGDKDSNQPQHF	TGTGCCAGCAGTTACGGGGACAAAGATAGCAATCAGCCCCAGCATTTT
TRBJ2-7	.	TRBV4-3	.	CASSQERGPYEQYF	TGCGCCAGCAGCCAAGAAAGGGGTCCCTACGAGCAGTACTTC
TRBJ2-5	.	TRBV7-8	.	CASSLVGVGIQETQYF	TGTGCCAGCAGCTTAGTAGGGGTTGGGATTCAGGAGACCCAGTACTTC
TRBJ2-3	.	TRBV9	.	CASSVESRRAADTQYF	TGTGCCAGCAGCGTAGAGTCTAGAAGGGCGGCAGATACGCAGTATTTT
TRBJ2-7	TRBD2	TRBV5-4	.	CASSFGGGLDEQYF	TGTGCCAGCAGCTTCGGGGGGGGATTGGACGAGCAGTACTTC
TRBJ2-3	TRBD1	TRBV6-5	.	CASSYRDRGTDTQYF	TGTGCCAGCAGTTACCGGGACAGGGGCACAGATACGCAGTATTTT
TRBJ2-5	TRBD2	TRBV9	.	CASSVVGGGALETQYF	TGTGCCAGCAGCGTAGTAGGCGGGGGGGCGTTGGAGACCCAGTACTTC
TRBJ1-5	.	TRBV11-2	once	CASSFSGTNQPQHF	TGTGCCAGCAGCTTCTCAGGGACCAATCAGCCCCAGCATTTT
TRBJ2-7	.	TRBV6-5	.	CASSYGAGREQYF	TGTGCCAGCAGTTACGGGGCAGGGCGTGAGCAGTACTTC
TRBJ1-5	.	TRBV9	.	CASSVGGSNQPQHF	TGTGCCAGCAGCGTAGGCGGGAGCAATCAGCCCCAGCATTTT
TRBJ1-4	.	TRBV11-2	.	CASSSGAPEKLFF	TGTGCCAGCAGCTCAGGAGCCCCAGAAAAACTGTTTTTT
TRBJ1-1	TRBD1	TRBV25-1	.	CASSNRGPTEAFF	TGTGCCAGCAGTAACAGGGGCCCCACTGAAGCTTTCTTT
TRBJ1-2	.	TRBV9	once	CASSYRDSFLYGYTF	TGTGCCAGCAGTTACCGAGACAGCTTCTTGTATGGCTACACCTTC
TRBJ2-2	.	TRBV7-9	.	CASSPRGGTGELFF	TGTGCCAGCAGCCCCAGGGGGGGGACCGGGGAGCTGTTTTTT
TRBJ2-7	.	TRBV7-9	.	CASSLRGEQYF	TGTGCCAGCAGCCTCCGCGGCGAGCAGTACTTC
TRBJ2-7	.	TRBV19	.	CASSISGGGYEQYF	TGTGCCAGTAGTATCAGCGGTGGGGGCTACGAGCAGTACTTC
TRBJ1-5	.	TRBV6-5	.	CASSKRQALGPQHF	TGTGCCAGCAGTAAGAGGCAGGCCTTGGGGCCCCAGCATTTT
TRBJ1-1	TRBD1	TRBV6-5	.	CASSYVGQSEAFF	TGTGCCAGCAGTTACGTGGGACAGTCCGAAGCTTTCTTT
TRBJ2-3	TRBD2	TRBV29-1	.	CSVTGGAGPRFDTSTDTQYF	TGCAGCGTGACGGGGGGTGCGGGACCGCGATTTGACACTAGCACAGATACGCAGTATTTT
TRBJ1-1	.	TRBV5-1	.	CASSLTESVSSLTEAFF	TGCGCCAGCAGCTTGACAGAGTCGGTCTCTTCTTTGACTGAAGCTTTCTTT
TRBJ2-5	TRBD2	TRBV9	.	CASSAVQGGETQYF	TGTGCCAGCAGCGCTGTCCAGGGAGGGGAGACCCAGTACTTC
TRBJ2-7	TRBD1	TRBV7-9	.	CASSLSTGGGYEQYF	TGTGCCAGCAGCTTATCGACAGGGGGAGGGTACGAGCAGTACTTC
TRBJ1-3	.	TRBV10-3	.	CAISGGESGNTIYF	TGTGCCATCAGTGGGGGGGAATCTGGAAACACCATATATTTT
TRBJ1-5	.	TRBV4-1	few	CASSQVGRGQPQHF	TGCGCCAGCAGCCAAGTTGGCAGAGGGCAGCCCCAGCATTTT
TRBJ2-5	.	TRBV27	.	CASSLRLGGTQETQYF	TGTGCCAGCAGTCTGAGACTAGGGGGGACACAAGAGACCCAGTACTTC
TRBJ1-1	.	TRBV20-1	.	CSEVRGTEAFF	TGCAGTGAGGTCAGGGGCACTGAAGCTTTCTTT
TRBJ2-5	.	TRBV28	.	CASSLQLGQTFRETQYF	TGTGCCAGCAGTTTACAGTTGGGTCAGACATTTCGAGAGACCCAGTACTTC
TRBJ1-3	.	TRBV30	.	CAWSVRAQGGFGNTIYF	TGTGCCTGGAGTGTACGAGCGCAAGGGGGGTTCGGAAACACCATATATTTT
TRBJ1-1	TRBD1	TRBV27	.	CASSLYPTGPEAFF	TGTGCCAGCAGTTTGTACCCGACAGGGCCTGAAGCTTTCTTT